Shown below are 6 T cell receptor beta chains from a single sample sequenced in a study of OX40 agonist ivuxolimab in advanced cancers. The data were produced by immunoSEQ multiplex PCR, yet TCRdb's version contains in-frame clones alone and is incomplete. The sample includes tens of thousands of clones, approximately 86% seen only once; the top ten take roughly 0.6%. The sample in question was CD4+ or CD8+ T cells sorted from blood, obtained in a trial of the OX40 agonist ivuxolimab. The source of these receptors is an adult with an advanced solid tumor such as melanoma, head and neck, liver or kidney cancer.

V and J are TRBV4-3 and TRBJ2-4, with 11 bases identical to TRBD1. The CDR3 has 14 residues. V gave up 4 bases and J gave up 6 bases; unmatched junction bases: 2. Germline V gives CDR1 LGHNA, CDR2 YSLEER. The chain's CDR3 is CASSPGTGGNIQYF. CDR3 nucleotides: TGCGCCAGCAGCCCCGGGACAGGGGGAAACATTCAGTACTTC.

The chain combines TRBV6-1 with TRBJ2-3; a weak D match, TRBD2 (5 bases). The CDR3 loop spans 13 amino acids. Germline CDR1 is MNHNS and CDR2 is SASEGT. V lost 6 bases and J lost 2, with 9 bases in between. The CDR3 sequence: CASSGVFTDTQYF. The CDR3 coding sequence is TGTGCCAGCAGCGGGGTGTTCACAGATACGCAGTATTTT.

This clone turned up a few times. V and J are TRBV7-9 and TRBJ2-7, with TRBD1 matching 8 bases. Germline trimming cut 5 bases from V and 5 bases from J; bases unmatched to any gene: 5. The V gene's germline CDR1 is SEHNR and CDR2 FQNEAQ (reference sequence). CDR3 length equals 13 residues. The CDR3, as DNA: TGTGCCAGCAGCCGGGACAGGTTCGACGAGCAGTACTTC. Its protein product is CASSRDRFDEQYF.

This chain links TRBV29-1 with TRBJ2-7, with TRBD2 matching 11 bases. Germline CDR1 reads SQVTM; CDR2 reads ANQGSEA. With V trimmed by 4 bases and J by 2 bases, 4 bases remained unmatched. The CDR3 extends over 14 amino acids. The CDR3 loop is CSVGGLAATYEQYF. CDR3 nucleotide sequence: TGCAGCGTTGGGGGACTAGCGGCCACCTACGAGCAGTACTTC.

The V call is TRBV28, the J call TRBJ2-7; 9 bases agree with TRBD1. Trimming removed 4 bases from V and 4 bases from J; junction bases left unmatched: 8. CDR1 is MDHEN, CDR2 SYDVKM, per germline. This CDR3 is built from 15 residues. The CDR3 loop reads CASSSPGQGSYEQYF. CDR3 DNA: TGTGCCAGCAGTTCCCCGGGACAGGGATCTTACGAGCAGTACTTC.

The chain recombines TRBV10-3 with TRBJ1-3, with D perhaps TRBD1 (5 bases). The length of the CDR3 is 17 residues. Germline values: CDR1 ENHRY, CDR2 SYGVKD. V was shortened by 3 bases and J by 2 bases, with 17 bases between the two germline ends. CDR3 nucleotide sequence: TGTGCCATCAGTGACCCGAATACGGGGCCGACTGGAAACACCATATATTTT. Translation: CAISDPNTGPTGNTIYF.